This T cell receptor (beta chain) was observed in a study of OX40 agonist ivuxolimab in advanced cancers. Background on the study: All patients had ivuxolimab intravenously every 2 weeks at 0.01 to 10 mg/kg. Three partial responders included one hepatocellular carcinoma patient and two cutaneous melanoma patients. Findings of the study overall: At 0.1 to 3.0 mg/kg, clonal expansion of CD4+ and CD8+ blood T cells had occurred by week 6.

Germline loops: CDR1 SEHNR, CDR2 FQNEAQ (reference sequence). Trimming removed 5 bases from V and 7 bases from J, with 12 bases in between. The CDR3 consists of 13 residues. Only in-frame clones appear in the TCRdb table, and some are missing; sequencing was by immunoSEQ multiplex PCR. This table has roughly 77,000 clones, around 80% appearing once. Regarding this clone: The antigen remains undetermined.

The TCR comes from an adult with an advanced solid tumor such as melanoma, head and neck, liver or kidney cancer. The source was CD4+ or CD8+ T cells sorted from blood, collected in a trial of the OX40 agonist ivuxolimab. The chain recombines TRBV7-9 with TRBJ2-1; possibly TRBD2 for D (6 bases). The CDR3 loop is CASSLLGGNEQFF. CDR3 coding DNA: TGTGCCAGCAGCCTCCTGGGGGGAAATGAGCAGTTCTTC.